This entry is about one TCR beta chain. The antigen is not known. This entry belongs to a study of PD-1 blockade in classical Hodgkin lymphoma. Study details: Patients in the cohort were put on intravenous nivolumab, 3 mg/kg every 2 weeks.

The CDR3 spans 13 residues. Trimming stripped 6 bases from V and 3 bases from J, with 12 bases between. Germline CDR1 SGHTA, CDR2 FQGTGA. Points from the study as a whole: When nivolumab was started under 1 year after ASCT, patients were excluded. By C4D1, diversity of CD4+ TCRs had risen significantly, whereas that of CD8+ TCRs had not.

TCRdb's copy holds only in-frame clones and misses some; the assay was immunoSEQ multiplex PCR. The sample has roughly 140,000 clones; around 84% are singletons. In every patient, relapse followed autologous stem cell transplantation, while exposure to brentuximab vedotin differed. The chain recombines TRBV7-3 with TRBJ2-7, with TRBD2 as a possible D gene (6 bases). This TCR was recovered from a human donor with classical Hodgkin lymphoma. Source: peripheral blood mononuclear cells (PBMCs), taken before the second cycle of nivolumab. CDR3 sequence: CASSHTGGYEQYF. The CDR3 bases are TGTGCCAGCAGTCACACCGGGGGCTACGAGCAGTACTTC.